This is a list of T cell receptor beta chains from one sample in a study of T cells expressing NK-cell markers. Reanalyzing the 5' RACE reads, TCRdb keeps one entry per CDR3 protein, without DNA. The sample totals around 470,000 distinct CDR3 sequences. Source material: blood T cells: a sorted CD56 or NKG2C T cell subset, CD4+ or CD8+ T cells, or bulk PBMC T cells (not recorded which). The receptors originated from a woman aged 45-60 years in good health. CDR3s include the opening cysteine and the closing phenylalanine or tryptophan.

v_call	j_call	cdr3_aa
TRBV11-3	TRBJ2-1	CASSYQAGVFYNEQFF
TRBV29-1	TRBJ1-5	CSVVPAGGNQPQHF
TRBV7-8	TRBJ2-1	CASSSDRALIPSYNEQFF
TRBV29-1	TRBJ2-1	CSVGPAGFGNEQFF
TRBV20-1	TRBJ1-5	CSATPVVGPNQPQHF
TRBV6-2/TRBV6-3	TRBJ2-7	CASSYRARLAGPYEQYF
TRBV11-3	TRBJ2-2	CASSFPSGRSSTGELFF
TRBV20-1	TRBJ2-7	CSARGSSGRGKQYF
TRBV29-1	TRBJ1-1	CSVGKGSLNTEAFF
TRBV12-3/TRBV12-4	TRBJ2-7	CASSLSRAGEQYF
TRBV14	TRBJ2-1	CAVRDPLYNEQFF
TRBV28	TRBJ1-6	CASRSTDRANGSPLHF
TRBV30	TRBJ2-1	CAWELAGYNEQFF
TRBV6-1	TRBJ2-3	CASSWGRGNPDTQYF
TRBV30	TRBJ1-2	CAWSAGTGLSNYGYTF
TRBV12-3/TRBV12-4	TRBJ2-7	CASSPSLAGVREQYF
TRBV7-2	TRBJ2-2	CASSVTGGSAGELFF
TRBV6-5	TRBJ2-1	CASISATAYNEQFF
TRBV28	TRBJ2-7	CASSLYRGHYEQYF
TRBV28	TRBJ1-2	CASRDGGTFGYTF
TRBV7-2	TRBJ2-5	CASSRGSSPQETQYF
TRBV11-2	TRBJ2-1	CASSLDLAGEAGEQFF
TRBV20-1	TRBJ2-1	CSARLHALAGGLDPREQFF
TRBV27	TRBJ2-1	CASSPPYRGSLGNEQFF
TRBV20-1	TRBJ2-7	CSASDGGPHEQYF
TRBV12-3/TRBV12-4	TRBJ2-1	CASSRRTSGLSLSYNEQFF
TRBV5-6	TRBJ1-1	CASSPRINTEAFF
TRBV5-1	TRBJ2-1	CASSGSESGGSYNEQFF